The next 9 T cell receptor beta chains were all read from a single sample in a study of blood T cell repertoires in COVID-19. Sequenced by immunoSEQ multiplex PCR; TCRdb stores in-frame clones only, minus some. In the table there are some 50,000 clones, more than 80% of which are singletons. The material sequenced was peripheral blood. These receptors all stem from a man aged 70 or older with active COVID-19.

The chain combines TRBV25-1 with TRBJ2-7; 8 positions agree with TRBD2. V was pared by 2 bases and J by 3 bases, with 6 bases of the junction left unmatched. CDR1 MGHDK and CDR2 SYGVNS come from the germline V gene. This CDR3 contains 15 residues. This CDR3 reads CASSEAAGAFYEQYF. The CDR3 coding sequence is TGTGCCAGCAGTGAAGCAGCGGGGGCGTTCTACGAGCAGTACTTC.

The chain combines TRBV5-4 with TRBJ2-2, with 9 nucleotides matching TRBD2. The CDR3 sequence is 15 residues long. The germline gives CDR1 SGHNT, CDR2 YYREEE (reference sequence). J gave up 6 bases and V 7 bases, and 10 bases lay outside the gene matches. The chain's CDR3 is CASGRSGGRAGELFF. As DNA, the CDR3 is TGTGCCAGCGGACGTAGCGGGGGCCGGGCCGGGGAGCTGTTTTTT.

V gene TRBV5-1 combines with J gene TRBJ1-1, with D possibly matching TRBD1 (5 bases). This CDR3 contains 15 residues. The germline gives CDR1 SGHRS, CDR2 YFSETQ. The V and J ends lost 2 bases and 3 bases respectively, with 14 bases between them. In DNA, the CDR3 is TGCGCCAGCAGCTTCGGGGGGGAAGCTGACACTGAAGCTTTCTTT. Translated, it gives CASSFGGEADTEAFF.

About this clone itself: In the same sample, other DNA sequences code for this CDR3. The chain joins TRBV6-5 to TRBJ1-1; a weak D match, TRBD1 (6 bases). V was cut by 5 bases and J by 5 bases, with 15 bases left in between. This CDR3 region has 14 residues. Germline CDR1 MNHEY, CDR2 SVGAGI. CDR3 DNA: TGTGCCAGCAGTCTGACAGGTGAAGGAACTGAAGCTTTCTTT. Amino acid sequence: CASSLTGEGTEAFF.

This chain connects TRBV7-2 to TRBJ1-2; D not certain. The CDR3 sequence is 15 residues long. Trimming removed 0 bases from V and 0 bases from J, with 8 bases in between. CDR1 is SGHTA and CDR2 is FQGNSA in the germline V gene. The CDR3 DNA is TGTGCCAGCAGCTTAGCTTACAGTACTAACTATGGCTACACCTTC. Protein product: CASSLAYSTNYGYTF.

The CDR3 region is CASSKLAGEFTDTQYF. The CDR3, as DNA: TGTGCCAGTAGTAAGTTAGCGGGGGAATTCACAGATACGCAGTATTTT. The chain has TRBV19 and TRBJ2-3; 9 bases fit TRBD2. Trimming at V came to 4 bases and at J to 2 bases, leaving 7 bases not matched to a gene. There are 16 residues in the CDR3. Germline CDR1 LNHDA, CDR2 SQIVND (reference sequence).

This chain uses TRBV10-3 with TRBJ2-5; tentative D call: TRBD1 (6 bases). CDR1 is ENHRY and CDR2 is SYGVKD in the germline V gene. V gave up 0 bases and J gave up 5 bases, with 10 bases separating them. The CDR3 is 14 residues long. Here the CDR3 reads CAISESTGRETQYF. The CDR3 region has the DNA TGTGCCATCAGTGAGTCGACAGGAAGGGAGACCCAGTACTTC.

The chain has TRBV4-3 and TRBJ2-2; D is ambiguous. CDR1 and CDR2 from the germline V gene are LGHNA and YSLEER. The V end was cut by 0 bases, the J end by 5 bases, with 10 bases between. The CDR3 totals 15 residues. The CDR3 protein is CASSQDHLTTGELFF. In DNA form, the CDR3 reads TGCGCCAGCAGCCAAGACCATCTTACAACCGGGGAGCTGTTTTTT.

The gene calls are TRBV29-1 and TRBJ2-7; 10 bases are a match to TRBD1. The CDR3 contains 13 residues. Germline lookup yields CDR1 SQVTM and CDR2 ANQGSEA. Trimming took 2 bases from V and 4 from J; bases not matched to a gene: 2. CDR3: CSVERDRGYEQYF. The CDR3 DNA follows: TGCAGCGTTGAAAGGGACAGGGGTTACGAGCAGTACTTC.